This T cell receptor (beta chain) comes out of a study of cytomegalovirus exposure and HLA in healthy donors. With 60 Vbeta and 13 Jbeta primers, the PCR was carried out. Sequenced by immunoSEQ multiplex PCR; TCRdb stores in-frame clones only, minus some. The sample lists almost 95,000 clones, roughly 69% occurring once. The CDR3 spans 16 residues. Germline values: CDR1 MGHDK, CDR2 SYGVNS. V dropped 4 bases and J dropped 4; count of bases not matched to a gene: 5. This clone is a singleton in its sample. The rearrangement joins TRBV25-1 to TRBJ1-6; the match to TRBD1 covers 9 bases. The sequence derives from a man aged 45-65 years in good health and CMV-seronegative. Sequencing was carried out using PBMCs. CDR3 DNA: TGTGCCAGCAGTGTTTCTGGACAGGGGTATAATTCACCCCTCCACTTT. Translated: CASSVSGQGYNSPLHF.